Below are 2 T cell receptor beta chains sequenced from a single sample in a study of control samples from healthy donors and cancer patients. This table comes from immunoSEQ multiplex PCR, and its TCRdb copy is limited to in-frame clones, with some not included. This table holds 160,000 or so clones, around 94% found once. The sample taken for sequencing was PBMCs. The source of these receptors is a man in his 60s with colorectal cancer.

This rearrangement joins TRBV29-1 to TRBJ2-5; D unclear. CDR1 is SQVTM, CDR2 ANQGSEA, per germline. The CDR3 sequence is 16 residues long. V lost 0 bases and J lost 1, with 15 bases in between. The CDR3, as DNA: TGCAGCGTTGAAGATGGGTGGAGCAGGTCCCAAGAGACCCAGTACTTC. Amino acid sequence: CSVEDGWSRSQETQYF.

The rearrangement uses TRBV6-1 and TRBJ1-2; no clear D. V was clipped by 2 bases and J by 7 bases, with 11 bases between them. The CDR3 is 13 residues long. CDR1 is MNHNS and CDR2 is SASEGT in the germline V gene. The CDR3 region is CASSESSVGGYTF. The CDR3, as DNA: TGTGCCAGCAGTGAATCCTCCGTTGGTGGCTACACCTTC.